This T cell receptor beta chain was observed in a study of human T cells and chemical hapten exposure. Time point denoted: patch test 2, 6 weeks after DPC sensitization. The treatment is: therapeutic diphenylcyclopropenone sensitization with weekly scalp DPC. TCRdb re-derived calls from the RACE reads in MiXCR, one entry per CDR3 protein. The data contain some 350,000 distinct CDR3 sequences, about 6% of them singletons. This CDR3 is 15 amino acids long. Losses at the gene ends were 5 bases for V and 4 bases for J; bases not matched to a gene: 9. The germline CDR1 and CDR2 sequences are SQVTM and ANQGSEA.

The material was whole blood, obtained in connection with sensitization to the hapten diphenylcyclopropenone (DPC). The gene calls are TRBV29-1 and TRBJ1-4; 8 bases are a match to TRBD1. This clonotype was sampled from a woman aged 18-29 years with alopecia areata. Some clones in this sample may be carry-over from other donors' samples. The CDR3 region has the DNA TGCAGCGTTCTCGGGACAGGCGGTGGTAATGAAAAACTGTTTTTT. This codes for CSVLGTGGGNEKLFF.